The TCR beta chain under discussion was sequenced for a study of control samples from healthy donors and cancer patients. The trim removed 7 bases at V and 8 bases at J, leaving 9 bases unmatched. The length of the CDR3 is 14 residues. Germline CDR1 SGDLS, CDR2 YYNGEE. Assay used: immunoSEQ multiplex PCR; TCRdb lists only in-frame clones, some missing. The sample records about 44,000 clones, 80% to 90% being singletons. Input material: PBMCs. The chain couples TRBV9 to TRBJ1-4; 9 bases map to TRBD1. The sequence derives from a woman aged 55-69 years with lung cancer. Here the CDR3 DNA reads TGTGCCAGCGGAGTGGGACAGGGTAGGGAAAAACTGTTTTTT. The encoded protein is CASGVGQGREKLFF.